A single sample is the source of the 27 T cell receptor beta chains below, sequenced in a study of response to subunit inactivated influenza vaccine (dated by TCRdb to the late 2010s). Libraries were constructed by RT-PCR. TCRdb records Illumina HiSeq 2500 as the sequencer. Through fastp at Q25 and MiXCR, TCRdb rebuilt clones from the public reads, retaining in-frame beta chains. When rows share a CDR3 protein, they turn into one entry using the most common DNA and genes. Recorded for this sample are 400,000 to 550,000 distinct CDR3 sequences; about 25% of them occurred a single time. 1.5% to 2% of the sample lies in the top ten. Source: CD4+ T cells sorted from PBMCs, taken 5 days after vaccination. All receptors derive from a man aged 50 to 60 who received an inactivated influenza vaccine. Donor details come from another sample of the same person, matched by shared clones.

This clonotype appeared once. The gene calls are TRBV10-2 and TRBJ1-5; D perhaps matches TRBD1 (6 bases). CDR1 and CDR2 from the germline V gene are WSHSY and SAAADI. Deletions cut 7 bases from V and 4 bases from J, with 14 bases between. The CDR3 covers 14 residues. The CDR3 DNA reads as TGCGCCAGCACCCCAGGACAGTTTAATCAGCCCCAGCATTTT. Protein: CASTPGQFNQPQHF.

V is TRBV7-2 and J is TRBJ2-1; 9 bases align to TRBD2. The CDR3 contains 15 residues. Trimming removed 5 bases from V and 4 bases from J; junction bases left unmatched: 6. Per germline, CDR1 SGHTA and CDR2 FQGNSA. The CDR3 region is CASSPTAGGYNEQFF. The DNA of the CDR3 is TGTGCCAGCAGCCCGACCGCGGGAGGGTACAATGAGCAGTTCTTC.

This clonotype came up a few times. This chain uses TRBV6-5 with TRBJ2-2; the D is unclear. The CDR3 runs 14 residues. With 2 bases removed from V and 1 base from J, the gap between germline ends came to 5 bases. Germline V CDR1 and CDR2: MNHEY, SVGAGI. CDR3 residues: CASSYRRNTGELFF. The CDR3 DNA reads TGTGCCAGCAGTTACCGTCGGAACACCGGGGAGCTGTTTTTT.

Only a few counts were recorded for this clonotype. This sequence joins TRBV12-3 or TRBV12-4 and TRBJ1-2; D unclear. The CDR3 totals 14 residues. V lost 3 bases and J lost 7, with 15 bases in between. The CDR3 sequence is CASSFDPWAGGYTF. CDR3 nucleotides: TGTGCCAGCAGTTTCGATCCGTGGGCGGGTGGCTACACCTTC.

V and J are TRBV11-1 and TRBJ2-3; D unresolved. This CDR3 comprises 15 residues. Germline V gives CDR1 SGHAT, CDR2 FQDESV (reference sequence). V was clipped by 3 bases and J by 0 bases, with 10 bases between them. CDR3 DNA sequence: TGTGCCAGCAGCTTGTACTCTACTAGCACAGATACGCAGTATTTT. It is translated as CASSLYSTSTDTQYF.

This clonotype has only a few counts. The genes are TRBV20-1 and TRBJ2-1, with a weak D call TRBD2 (5 bases). The ends were cut back, 3 bases at V and 9 bases at J, with 12 bases in the middle. Germline-derived CDR1 and CDR2 are DFQATT and SNEGSKA (reference sequence). There are 12 residues in the CDR3. As DNA, the CDR3 is TGCAGTGCTAGTACTAGTGGCTTTGAGCAGTTCTTC. Translation gives CSASTSGFEQFF.

The CDR3 loop reads CASSNHRGEETQYF. The DNA of the CDR3 is TGTGCCAGCAGCAATCACAGGGGCGAAGAGACCCAGTACTTC. This sequence joins TRBV11-2 and TRBJ2-5; 7 nucleotides agree with TRBD1. This CDR3 is 14 amino acids long. Germline assignment: CDR1 SGHAT and CDR2 FQNNGV. Trimming cost V 5 bases and J 3 bases; bases outside gene matches: 6.

This clonotype has more than one count but fewer than ten. The chain has TRBV9 and TRBJ2-3, with 10 bases lining up with TRBD1. The V and J ends lost 4 bases and 2 bases, in that order; junction bases with no gene match: 4. In germline, CDR1 is SGDLS, CDR2 YYNGEE. The CDR3 loop spans 15 amino acids. The CDR3, as DNA: TGTGCCAGCAGCATCGGACAGGGGGACACAGATACGCAGTATTTT. Protein sequence: CASSIGQGDTDTQYF.

This clonotype has a handful of counts. The rearrangement uses TRBV11-2 and TRBJ2-7; D is uncertain. Germline V gene data show CDR1 as SGHAT and CDR2 as FQNNGV. Trimming removed 1 base at V and 8 bases at J, with 12 bases between. The CDR3 runs 13 residues. The CDR3 loop is CASSLAFIDQQYF. The DNA of the CDR3 is TGTGCCAGCAGCTTAGCGTTTATAGATCAGCAGTACTTC.

Only a few counts were recorded for this clonotype. V gene TRBV12-3 or TRBV12-4 combines with J gene TRBJ1-2, with D unclear. The CDR3 length is 13 residues. V was clipped by 1 base and J by 4 bases, with 7 bases between them. CDR3 nucleotides: TGTGCCAGCAGTTTAGGGCACATCTATGGCTACACCTTC. It specifies CASSLGHIYGYTF.

V is TRBV11-2 and J is TRBJ1-1, with 8 bases lining up with TRBD1. Germline V gives CDR1 SGHAT, CDR2 FQNNGV. The CDR3 consists of 14 residues. Losses at the gene ends were 5 bases for V and 4 bases for J; bases not matched to a gene: 6. The CDR3: CASSVGQGFTEAFF. The CDR3 DNA reads TGTGCCAGCAGCGTAGGACAGGGCTTCACTGAAGCTTTCTTT.

J is TRBJ2-7 and V is TRBV5-6; D ambiguous. CDR3 length: 12 amino acids. Germline CDR1 and CDR2: SGHDT and YYEEEE. Trimming cost V 5 bases and J 6 bases, with 12 bases left between them. The CDR3 DNA reads as TGTGCCAGCAGTTCCTTCAGGCGCGAGCAGTACTTC. This translates into CASSSFRREQYF. Full variable domain (remainder filled in from reference TRBV5-6 and TRBJ2-7): DAGVTQSPTHLIKTRGQQVTLRCSPKSGHDTVSWYQQALGQGPQFIFQYYEEEERQRGNFPDRFSGHQFPNYSSELNVNALLLGDSALYLCASSSFRREQYFGPGTRLTVT.

The rearrangement links TRBV5-1 to TRBJ1-3; a weak D match, TRBD1 (5 bases). The germline V and J ends were trimmed by 5 bases and 0 bases, with 12 bases remaining between them. Germline V lookup: CDR1 SGHRS, CDR2 YFSETQ. This CDR3 is 15 amino acids long. CDR3 DNA: TGCGCCAGCAGATCAGCAGGGACCTCTGGAAACACCATATATTTT. Protein: CASRSAGTSGNTIYF.

This rearrangement joins TRBV6-1 to TRBJ1-3, with no clear D. Germline V lookup: CDR1 MNHNS, CDR2 SASEGT. The germline V and J ends were trimmed by 6 bases and 0 bases, with 6 bases remaining between them. The CDR3 extends over 13 amino acids. CDR3 nucleotide sequence: TGTGCCAGCAGCCTTAACTCTGGAAACACCATATATTTT. Its translation: CASSLNSGNTIYF.

The CDR3 reads CAISETLGLAFQETQYF. CDR3 bases: TGTGCCATCAGTGAGACATTAGGACTAGCCTTTCAAGAGACCCAGTACTTC. The J gene is TRBJ2-5, the V gene TRBV10-3; 8 bases are shared with TRBD2. The junction had 10 bases not matched to a gene; V was cut back by 2 bases and J by 2 bases. Germline V gene data show CDR1 as ENHRY and CDR2 as SYGVKD. This CDR3 has 17 residues.

The V call is TRBV7-9, the J call TRBJ2-4, with no clear D. The CDR3 covers 13 residues. Germline V gene sequence: CDR1 SEHNR, CDR2 FQNEAQ (reference sequence). Deletions cut 1 base from V and 8 bases from J, with 9 bases between. The CDR3 coding sequence is TGTGCCAGCAGCTTAGTCTTCTTGGACATTCAGTACTTC. It specifies CASSLVFLDIQYF. Variable domain in full (rest from reference TRBV7-9 and TRBJ2-4): DTGVSQNPRHKITKRGQNVTFRCDPISEHNRLYWYRQTLGQGPEFLTYFQNEAQLEKSRLLSDRFSAERPKGSFSTLEIQRTEQGDSAMYLCASSLVFLDIQYFGAGTRLSVL.

This rearrangement joins TRBV10-3 to TRBJ2-3, with unresolved D. The germline CDR1 and CDR2 sequences are ENHRY and SYGVKD. V lost 3 bases and J 5 bases, leaving 15 bases between the germline ends. This CDR3 is 15 amino acids long. The CDR3 loop reads CAISDVRVNGDTQYF. The CDR3 region has the DNA TGTGCCATCAGTGACGTACGGGTGAATGGAGATACGCAGTATTTT.

This clonotype was seen more than once but under ten times. The gene calls are TRBV3-1 and TRBJ2-5, with D hard to call. There are 13 residues in the CDR3. The germline V gene encodes CDR1 LGHDT and CDR2 YNNKEL (reference sequence). V was clipped by 4 bases and J by 1 base, with 7 bases between them. CDR3 sequence reads: CASSLFSQETQYF. In nucleotides, the CDR3 is TGTGCCAGCAGCCTTTTCTCCCAAGAGACCCAGTACTTC.

The chain has TRBV28 and TRBJ2-1; weak D call: TRBD1 (5 bases). This CDR3 contains 17 residues. V lost 3 bases and J 8 bases, leaving 23 bases between the germline ends. Germline V gene sequence: CDR1 MDHEN, CDR2 SYDVKM. The CDR3 loop is CASSFSRAHYYFDEQFF. As DNA, the CDR3 is TGTGCCAGCAGTTTCTCCAGGGCCCACTACTATTTCGATGAGCAGTTCTTC.

This clonotype was seen at least ten times. This chain connects TRBV20-1 to TRBJ2-3, with D possibly matching TRBD2 (6 bases). Per germline, CDR1 DFQATT and CDR2 SNEGSKA (reference sequence). This CDR3 is 12 amino acids long. The V end lost 5 bases, the J end lost 7 bases, and 13 bases lay between the germline ends. CDR3 region: CSASSATHTQYF. CDR3 in DNA: TGCAGTGCTTCTAGCGCGACCCATACGCAGTATTTT.

This clonotype was seen repeatedly, ten times or more. This rearrangement joins TRBV20-1 to TRBJ2-2, with 14 nucleotides matching TRBD2. In germline, CDR1 is DFQATT, CDR2 SNEGSKA (reference sequence). The junction had 8 bases not matched to a gene; V was cut back by 6 bases and J by 5 bases. The CDR3 has 16 residues. The CDR3 reads CSAPGLAGVITGELFF. The CDR3 DNA reads as TGCAGTGCCCCGGGACTAGCGGGAGTAATTACCGGGGAGCTGTTTTTT.

This clonotype showed up just a few times. This chain uses TRBV6-2 or TRBV6-3 with TRBJ1-2, with TRBD1 matching 8 bases. Trimming cost V 2 bases and J 6 bases; bases outside gene matches: 5. The V gene's germline CDR1 is MNHEY and CDR2 SVGEGT. CDR3 length: 14 residues. CDR3 DNA: TGTGCCAGCAGTTACCACCAGGGGGCAAATGGCTACACCTTC. The encoded protein is CASSYHQGANGYTF.

This clonotype was found a few times. The CDR3 sequence is CASSLGRRYQPQHF. As DNA, the CDR3 is TGTGCCAGCAGCTTGGGCCGTCGGTATCAGCCCCAGCATTTT. The chain employs TRBV12-3 or TRBV12-4 and TRBJ1-5; unclear D gene. CDR3 length equals 14 residues. The V and J ends lost 6 bases and 5 bases respectively, with 14 bases between them.

This chain connects TRBV7-2 to TRBJ2-1; D gene uncertain. V lost 5 bases and J 10 bases, leaving 15 bases between the germline ends. The CDR3 covers 13 residues. Germline CDR1 and CDR2: SGHTA and FQGNSA. The DNA for the CDR3 is TGTGCCAGCAGCCCAACCCCCACGAAGGAGCAGTTCTTC. Its protein product is CASSPTPTKEQFF.

A single count supports this clonotype. V usage is TRBV12-3 or TRBV12-4 and J usage is TRBJ2-1, with 8 bases aligning to TRBD1. CDR3 length: 14 residues. Trimming removed 3 bases from V and 8 bases from J; junction bases left unmatched: 6. CDR3: CASSLWTGQDEQFF. The CDR3 nucleotides are TGTGCCAGCAGTTTGTGGACAGGGCAGGATGAGCAGTTCTTC.

In its sample, this clonotype was seen a few times. The rearrangement joins TRBV7-2 to TRBJ2-1; TRBD1 matches 7 bases. With V trimmed by 3 bases and J by 0 bases, 8 bases remained unmatched. This CDR3 contains 17 residues. CDR1 SGHTA and CDR2 FQGNSA come from the germline V gene. The CDR3 here is CASSLYRQGSSYNEQFF. DNA of the CDR3: TGTGCCAGCAGCTTGTATCGACAGGGAAGCTCCTACAATGAGCAGTTCTTC.

This clonotype was detected once. The V and J genes are TRBV20-1 and TRBJ2-3; D is unclear. CDR3 length: 12 amino acids. Germline V lookup: CDR1 DFQATT, CDR2 SNEGSKA (reference sequence). Trimming took off 5 bases at V and 2 bases at J, with 8 bases between the two ends. CDR3 DNA: TGCAGTGCTCCACTTATCACAGATACGCAGTATTTT. This translates into CSAPLITDTQYF.